A selection of T cell receptor beta chains follows, all from one sample in a study of beta chain features in type 1 diabetes. The table came from immunoSEQ multiplex PCR; TCRdb's copy has only in-frame clones and leaves some out. The table has about 370,000 clones, over 8.5% seen once. The sequencing sample was made of central memory CD4+ T cells from blood. These receptors all come from a man younger than 40 with type 1 diabetes. The CDR3 runs from the conserved cysteine through the conserved F or W. A D gene is named only where the DNA matches it firmly. Not all rows give a size; the values are once, few, many and, for expanded clones, a class.

>TRBJ1-1|TRBV7-2|-|many
TGTGCCAGCAGCTTTAACTCCAGGGGCACTGAAGCTTTCTTT
CASSFNSRGTEAFF
>TRBJ2-2|TRBV19|TRBD1|-
TGTGCCACATACCCGACAGGGGAAATGCCGAACACCGGGGAGCTGTTTTTT
CATYPTGEMPNTGELFF
>TRBJ1-1|TRBV30|-|-
TGTGCCTGGATCAGGGTACTGGGCACTGAAGCTTTCTTT
CAWIRVLGTEAFF
>TRBJ2-1|TRBV10-3|-|few
TGTGCCATCGGCCGCGAGGGGAGAAATGAGCAGTTCTTC
CAIGREGRNEQFF
>TRBJ1-1|TRBV6-5|-|-
TGTGCCAGCAGTTATCGGGACACCTACACTGAAGCTTTCTTT
CASSYRDTYTEAFF
>TRBJ2-3|TRBV5-1|-|few
TGCGCCAGCAGGCAGGGCTCGGGCGATACGCAGTATTTT
CASRQGSGDTQYF
>TRBJ1-5|TRBV5-6|-|-
TGTGCCAGCAGCTTCCGCGAAGGGATTCAGCCCCAGCATTTT
CASSFREGIQPQHF
>TRBJ2-1|TRBV5-4|-|-
TGTGCCAGCAGCTTCCAGAGAAACAATGAGCAGTTCTTC
CASSFQRNNEQFF
>TRBJ2-7|TRBV6-6|TRBD1|few
TGTGCCAGCATACCGGGACAGGGTGTCGACGAGCAGTACTTC
CASIPGQGVDEQYF
>TRBJ2-1|TRBV7-3|-|few
TGTGCCAGCAGCTTATTCGGAGTGACGGACAATGAGCAGTTCTTC
CASSLFGVTDNEQFF
>TRBJ2-3|TRBV5-4|-|many
TGTGCCAGCAGCTTCGGTTACGGCACAGATACGCAGTATTTT
CASSFGYGTDTQYF
>TRBJ1-1|TRBV10-3|TRBD1|many
TGTGCCATCAGTCCCGGGACAGGGCTGAACACTGAAGCTTTCTTT
CAISPGTGLNTEAFF
>TRBJ2-7|TRBV27|TRBD2|few
TGTGCCAGCAGTCCATCTTGGACTAGCAGGTACGAGCAGTACTTC
CASSPSWTSRYEQYF
>TRBJ2-7|TRBV27|TRBD1|-
TGTGCCAGCAGCCCCGGGGGGACAGGGGTTTCCTACGAGCAGTACTTC
CASSPGGTGVSYEQYF
>TRBJ2-7|TRBV19|TRBD2|few
TGTGCCAGTAGTACCTTCACTAGCGGGAGGTCCGAGCAGTACTTC
CASSTFTSGRSEQYF
>TRBJ2-1|TRBV5-1|-|many
TGCGCCAGCAGCTTTTTAGGGGGACAGTTCTTC
CASSFLGGQFF
>TRBJ2-7|TRBV6-6|-|few
TGTGCCAGCAGTTACACGCGAGTCTACGAGCAGTACTTC
CASSYTRVYEQYF
>TRBJ2-7|TRBV18|TRBD2|few
TGTGCCAGCTCACCAGGGACTAGGAGGGTGCAGTACTTC
CASSPGTRRVQYF
>TRBJ2-2|TRBV5-1|-|few
TGCGCCAGCAGCTTAAGTATGGGGCTCGGGGAGCTGTTTTTT
CASSLSMGLGELFF
>TRBJ2-7|TRBV4-1|TRBD2|few
TGCGCCAGCAGCCAAGATTTTAGTCCCGGGACTAGTAAGGCTGAGCAGTACTTC
CASSQDFSPGTSKAEQYF
>TRBJ2-7|TRBV28|-|many
TGTGCCAGCAGGTCCGGGACGCTGAGAACCGGCTACGAGCAGTACTTC
CASRSGTLRTGYEQYF
>TRBJ1-4|TRBV30|-|many
TGTGCCTGGAGCGCCGGGACACTGTTTTTT
CAWSAGTLFF
>TRBJ2-7|TRBV2|-|-
TGTGCCAGCAGTGTGTCGGGCCGCAAGACCTACGAGCAGTACTTC
CASSVSGRKTYEQYF
>TRBJ2-7|TRBV28|-|few
TGTGCCAGCAGTTTTTCCAGCTCCTACGAGCAGTACTTC
CASSFSSSYEQYF
>TRBJ1-1|TRBV18|TRBD1|many
TGTGCCAGCTCACCCCAACAGGGGGCTGCTGAAGCTTTCTTT
CASSPQQGAAEAFF
>TRBJ1-4|TRBV27|TRBD1|few
TGTGCCAGCAGTTTAATGGGGACAGGAAAAGAAAAACTGTTTTTT
CASSLMGTGKEKLFF